A single sample gave rise to the 9 T cell receptor beta chains below, sequenced in a study of blood T cell repertoires in COVID-19 (dated by TCRdb to 2020 to 2021). Receptor libraries were prepared by the immunoSEQ multiplex PCR assay. TCRdb holds this immuneACCESS table with in-frame rearrangements only. Some clones are missing; in checked studies, unresolved V genes explain under half, and the rest has no known cause. The sample has about 250,000 clones on record, 80% to 85% of them singletons. About 4.5% of the sample is in the top ten clones. The sequenced sample was peripheral blood. These receptors were collected from a man aged 45-65 years with active or convalescent COVID-19.

This sequence joins TRBV12-2 and TRBJ2-5; the D call in the table, TRBD2, was not verified against the DNA. TRBV12-2 is a listed pseudogene. The length of the CDR3 is 14 residues. CDR3 coding DNA: TGTGCAAGCCGACTAGCGGGGGGCCCGGAGACCCAGTACTTC. The encoded protein is CASRLAGGPETQYF.

V usage is TRBV2 and J usage is TRBJ1-6, with no clear D. CDR3 length: 15 residues. Trimming shortened V by 2 bases and J by 10 bases, and 15 bases separated the two germline ends. Germline V gene lookup returns CDR1 SNHLY and CDR2 FYNNEI. DNA of the CDR3: TGTGCCAGCAGTGAACGGGTTGATGGTGTCTCACCCCTCCACTTT. It encodes CASSERVDGVSPLHF. Full variable domain (outside the CDR3, taken from reference TRBV2 and TRBJ1-6): EPEVTQTPSHQVTQMGQEVILRCVPISNHLYFYWYRQILGQKVEFLVSFYNNEISEKSEIFDDQFSVERPDGSNFTLKIRSTKLEDSAMYFCASSERVDGVSPLHFGNGTRLTVT.

This sequence joins TRBV6-5 and TRBJ1-1; D perhaps matches TRBD1 (6 bases). The V and J ends lost 6 bases and 7 bases respectively, with 21 bases between them. The germline gives CDR1 MNHEY, CDR2 SVGAGI. The CDR3 totals 15 residues. For the CDR3, the DNA is TGTGCCAGCAGCGACGCCTGGACAGACATATATGAAGCTTTCTTT. Translating gives CASSDAWTDIYEAFF.

The CDR3 DNA reads as TGTGCCAGCAGCCCCCGGGGGAACACTGAAGCTTTCTTT. This codes for CASSPRGNTEAFF. This rearrangement joins TRBV7-3 to TRBJ1-1; no clear D. Trimming removed 5 bases at V and 1 base at J, with 8 bases between. The germline V gene encodes CDR1 SGHTA and CDR2 FQGTGA. The CDR3 runs to 13 residues. Supplemented by reference TRBV7-3 and TRBJ1-1, the full variable domain reads GAGVSQTPSNKVTEKGKYVELRCDPISGHTALYWYRQSLGQGPEFLIYFQGTGAADDSGLPNDRFFAVRPEGSVSTLKIQRTERGDSAVYLCASSPRGNTEAFFGQGTRLTVV.

The rearrangement uses TRBV2 and TRBJ1-4; weak D call: TRBD1 (6 bases). The CDR3 covers 13 residues. V was trimmed by 7 bases and J by 3 bases, leaving 9 bases between them. Looked up from germline, CDR1 is SNHLY and CDR2 is FYNNEI. CDR3 nucleotide sequence: TGTGCCAGCACTTGGACAGCTAATGAAAAACTGTTTTTT. It encodes CASTWTANEKLFF.

This chain connects TRBV9 to TRBJ1-4, with D perhaps TRBD1 (5 bases). Trimming shortened V by 0 bases and J by 8 bases, and 14 bases separated the two germline ends. The CDR3 length is 15 residues. The germline CDR1 and CDR2 sequences are SGDLS and YYNGEE. The CDR3 DNA is TGTGCCAGCAGCGTAGGTGGCAGGGTGCAGGAAAAACTGTTTTTT. Residues: CASSVGGRVQEKLFF.

This chain connects TRBV9 to TRBJ2-1; TRBD2 matches 7 bases. Trimming at V came to 0 bases and at J to 4 bases, leaving 4 bases not matched to a gene. The CDR3 consists of 15 residues. Germline-derived CDR1 and CDR2 are SGDLS and YYNGEE. CDR3 in DNA: TGTGCCAGCAGCGTAGGCAGCGGGGATTACAATGAGCAGTTCTTC. This encodes CASSVGSGDYNEQFF. The variable domain in full, with the rest retrieved from reference TRBV9 and TRBJ2-1, is DSGVTQTPKHLITATGQRVTLRCSPRSGDLSVYWYQQSLDQGLQFLIQYYNGEERAKGNILERFSAQQFPDLHSELNLSSLELGDSALYFCASSVGSGDYNEQFFGPGTRLTVL.

This chain uses TRBV3-1 (or the pseudogene TRBV3-2) with TRBJ2-6, with D possibly matching TRBD1 (5 bases). The germline gives CDR1 LGHDT, CDR2 YNNKEL (reference sequence). Trimming removed 0 bases from V and 0 bases from J, with 9 bases in between. There are 17 residues in the CDR3. The CDR3 sequence: CASSQDTGFSGANVLTF. The CDR3 DNA follows: TGTGCCAGCAGCCAAGATACAGGATTCTCTGGGGCCAACGTCCTGACTTTC.

The chain links TRBV6-5 to TRBJ2-3; TRBD2 matches 10 bases. This CDR3 is 16 amino acids long. V lost 4 bases and J lost 6; bases outside the gene matches: 10. CDR1 is MNHEY and CDR2 is SVGAGI in the germline V gene. CDR3 loop: CASSSTSGGASDTQYF. DNA of the CDR3: TGTGCCAGCAGTTCCACCAGCGGGGGGGCCTCGGATACGCAGTATTTT.